These 8 T cell receptor beta chains were all obtained from the same sample, sequenced in a study of T cells after yellow fever vaccination (dated by TCRdb to between 2019 and 2020). Libraries were constructed by 5' RACE. Sequencing was performed on an Illumina HiSeq 2500. The public reads were reprocessed in TCRdb via fastp at Q25 and MiXCR, keeping in-frame beta chains. Under each unique CDR3 protein, matching rows form one entry showing the most common genes and DNA. The sample profile shows 65,000 to 90,000 distinct CDR3 sequences; approximately 12% of them were found once. Of the sample, about 26% falls within the top ten clones. The treatment or condition label corresponds to: live attenuated yellow fever vaccine strain. The sample here was CD8+ T cells not binding an NS4B(214-222) dextramer, sorted from PBMCs, taken around 3 weeks after the first yellow fever vaccination. This specimen's cell subset or site label, per the study, means: NS4B epitope dextramer-negative CD8 T cells. Receptors were obtained from a man younger than 30 who received the YFV17D yellow fever vaccine.

This clonotype was seen a handful of times. J is TRBJ2-1 and V is TRBV5-1; 9 nucleotides agree with TRBD1. V lost 0 bases and J lost 4; bases outside the gene matches: 14. The CDR3 covers 19 residues. Per germline, CDR1 SGHRS and CDR2 YFSETQ. The CDR3 sequence: CASSLVGGPTGGPYNEQFF. CDR3 sequence (DNA): TGCGCCAGCAGCTTGGTGGGGGGTCCGACAGGGGGTCCTTACAATGAGCAGTTCTTC.

This clonotype was seen only a few times. The chain employs TRBV7-3 and TRBJ2-1; D ambiguous. This CDR3 has 13 amino acids. The germline gives CDR1 SGHTA, CDR2 FQGTGA. V was cut by 2 bases and J by 8 bases, with 10 bases left in between. The CDR3 is CASSLDRRDEQFF. The CDR3, as DNA: TGTGCCAGCAGCTTAGATAGACGGGATGAGCAGTTCTTC.

This clonotype was seen more than once but under ten times. The chain couples TRBV2 to TRBJ1-2, with TRBD1 as a possible D gene (5 bases). Trimming stripped 10 bases from V and 0 bases from J, with 21 bases between. Per germline, CDR1 SNHLY and CDR2 FYNNEI. The CDR3 has 16 amino acids. The CDR3 sequence: CATRTPREDTNYGYTF. The CDR3 DNA reads as TGTGCCACCCGGACTCCCAGGGAGGATACTAACTATGGCTACACCTTC.

The chain is built from TRBV7-2 and TRBJ2-2; weak D call: TRBD2 (7 bases). The V and J ends lost 6 bases and 5 bases respectively, with 22 bases between them. This CDR3 is built from 17 residues. Per the germline V gene, CDR1 is SGHTA and CDR2 is FQGNSA. Written as DNA, the CDR3 is TGTGCCAGCAGTTCTGAGGGGGGGCCTGGTGGGACCGGGGAGCTGTTTTTT. It codes for CASSSEGGPGGTGELFF.

This clonotype was counted once. The gene calls are TRBV9 and TRBJ2-5, with 8 positions matching TRBD2. Germline V CDR1 and CDR2: SGDLS, YYNGEE. The CDR3 has 15 residues. The V segment lost 0 bases and the J segment 3 bases; nucleotides outside the gene matches: 4. CDR3 amino acids: CASSVAGGPEETQYF. CDR3 sequence (DNA): TGTGCCAGCAGCGTAGCGGGGGGGCCGGAAGAGACCCAGTACTTC.

This clonotype was picked up a small number of times. J is TRBJ1-3 and V is TRBV12-3 or TRBV12-4, with D unresolved. Trimming took 1 base from V and 0 from J, leaving 13 bases between them. The CDR3 length is 17 residues. The CDR3 DNA reads TGTGCCAGCAGTTTAGGGGGTCACCTGTTCTCTGGAAACACCATATATTTT. Its translation: CASSLGGHLFSGNTIYF.

V gene TRBV12-3 or TRBV12-4 combines with J gene TRBJ2-2; D unclear. This CDR3 is 12 amino acids long. Trimming shortened V by 1 base and J by 6 bases, and 3 bases separated the two germline ends. The CDR3 loop is CASSLDSGELFF. Written as DNA, the CDR3 is TGTGCCAGCAGTTTAGACTCCGGGGAGCTGTTTTTT.

In its sample, this clonotype was seen many times. This chain connects TRBV19 to TRBJ2-1; D is possibly TRBD2 (6 bases). Germline V lookup: CDR1 LNHDA, CDR2 SQIVND (reference sequence). The CDR3 totals 15 residues. Trimming stripped 3 bases from V and 6 bases from J, with 15 bases between. The CDR3 bases are TGTGCCAGTAGTATCCTGCGGGGTTTAAGCAATGAGCAGTTCTTC. It yields the protein CASSILRGLSNEQFF.